The rows below give T cell receptor beta chains drawn from one sample of a study of T-cell memory formation after mild COVID-19. TCRdb itself ran the 5' RACE reads through MiXCR, one entry per CDR3 protein. This sample carries about 170,000 distinct CDR3 sequences, approximately 13% of them seen once, and the ten largest clones take approximately 3.3%. Specimen: PBMCs or a T cell subset sorted from them (not recorded which). These receptor sequences come from a man between 18 and 29 years old who had mild COVID-19 (a few samples of this study predate the infection). Cell type and time point are not known. Both conserved end residues are part of each CDR3. Each record gives: clone size, J gene, D gene, V gene, CDR3 DNA, CDR3 protein. D genes are given only for firm matches. Clone size is given for some rows only: seen once, a few or many times, or a class if the clone is expanded.

clone size: few; J gene: TRBJ2-1; D gene: .; V gene: TRBV18; CDR3 DNA: TGTGCCAGCTCACCACGTGGGGGCCTCACCTACAATGAGCAGTTCTTC; CDR3 protein: CASSPRGGLTYNEQFF
clone size: few; J gene: TRBJ1-6; D gene: TRBD1; V gene: TRBV9; CDR3 DNA: TGTGCCAGCAGCACGACAGGGCGTAATTCACCCCTCCACTTT; CDR3 protein: CASSTTGRNSPLHF
clone size: few; J gene: TRBJ1-2; D gene: .; V gene: TRBV14; CDR3 DNA: TGTGCCAGCAGCCAACTCGGTCCACCATATGGCTACACCTTC; CDR3 protein: CASSQLGPPYGYTF
clone size: .; J gene: TRBJ1-1; D gene: TRBD1; V gene: TRBV6-5; CDR3 DNA: TGTGCCAGCAGGACGACAGGGGGAGGGGCTGAAGCTTTCTTT; CDR3 protein: CASRTTGGGAEAFF
clone size: few; J gene: TRBJ2-5; D gene: .; V gene: TRBV7-2; CDR3 DNA: TGTGCCAGCGGAAGAACGGTTGGTGAGACCCAGTACTTC; CDR3 protein: CASGRTVGETQYF
clone size: few; J gene: TRBJ2-7; D gene: .; V gene: TRBV7-2; CDR3 DNA: TGTGCCAGCAGCAAACTAGGATCCTACGAGCAGTACTTC; CDR3 protein: CASSKLGSYEQYF
clone size: .; J gene: TRBJ2-5; D gene: .; V gene: TRBV20-1; CDR3 DNA: TGCAGTGCTCGCGACCATCAAGAGACCCAGTACTTC; CDR3 protein: CSARDHQETQYF
clone size: .; J gene: TRBJ2-1; D gene: .; V gene: TRBV7-2; CDR3 DNA: TGTGCCAGCAGCTTGCTCGGGTTCTACAATGAGCAGTTCTTC; CDR3 protein: CASSLLGFYNEQFF
clone size: few; J gene: TRBJ1-6; D gene: TRBD1; V gene: TRBV11-2; CDR3 DNA: TGTGCCAGCAGCTCCCAGGGGGCCAATTCACCCCTCCACTTT; CDR3 protein: CASSSQGANSPLHF
clone size: medium-sized; J gene: TRBJ2-1; D gene: .; V gene: TRBV3-1; CDR3 DNA: TGTGCCAGCAGCCTACGGGACGCCAGCGGTTCTGAGCAGTTCTTC; CDR3 protein: CASSLRDASGSEQFF
clone size: .; J gene: TRBJ2-5; D gene: .; V gene: TRBV6-5; CDR3 DNA: TGTGCCAGCAGTTACTCGACGGCAACAGGGCAAGAGACCCAGTACTTC; CDR3 protein: CASSYSTATGQETQYF
clone size: .; J gene: TRBJ1-2; D gene: .; V gene: TRBV4-3; CDR3 DNA: TGCGCCAGCAGCCACAGGGATGGGAACTATGGCTACACCTTC; CDR3 protein: CASSHRDGNYGYTF
clone size: .; J gene: TRBJ2-5; D gene: .; V gene: TRBV29-1; CDR3 DNA: TGCAGCGTTGAAGGAGTTGAATGGAAACCTGACCAAGAGACCCAGTACTTC; CDR3 protein: CSVEGVEWKPDQETQYF
clone size: few; J gene: TRBJ1-1; D gene: .; V gene: TRBV15; CDR3 DNA: TGTGCCACCAGCAGAGAAAAGGGCGGAGGCACTGAAGCTTTCTTT; CDR3 protein: CATSREKGGGTEAFF
clone size: .; J gene: TRBJ2-2; D gene: .; V gene: TRBV3-1; CDR3 DNA: TGTGCCAGCAGCCAGGCGGGGATTGTAGGGGAGCTGTTTTTT; CDR3 protein: CASSQAGIVGELFF
clone size: .; J gene: TRBJ2-5; D gene: .; V gene: TRBV7-9; CDR3 DNA: TGTGCCAGCAGCTTTAGTCAAAACTCGTACCAAGAGACCCAGTACTTC; CDR3 protein: CASSFSQNSYQETQYF
clone size: .; J gene: TRBJ2-5; D gene: .; V gene: TRBV7-7; CDR3 DNA: TGTGCTAGCCGGGGGGCGATGGAGACCCAGTACTTC; CDR3 protein: CASRGAMETQYF
clone size: few; J gene: TRBJ2-7; D gene: .; V gene: TRBV5-1; CDR3 DNA: TGCGCCAGCAGCTTGGATCCAGTCTCCTACGAGCAGTACTTC; CDR3 protein: CASSLDPVSYEQYF
clone size: many; J gene: TRBJ2-2; D gene: .; V gene: TRBV7-6; CDR3 DNA: TGTGCCAGCAGCTCCTCGCGGACTGCTAACACCGGGGAGCTGTTTTTT; CDR3 protein: CASSSSRTANTGELFF
clone size: few; J gene: TRBJ2-3; D gene: .; V gene: TRBV7-2; CDR3 DNA: TGTGCCAGCAGCTTAGGCCCCCCTCCAGGGCTGGGGGATACGCAGTATTTT; CDR3 protein: CASSLGPPPGLGDTQYF
clone size: few; J gene: TRBJ2-5; D gene: .; V gene: TRBV7-2; CDR3 DNA: TGTGCCAGCAGCTTAGATGGGGGGAGGAGGGCAGAGACCCAGTACTTC; CDR3 protein: CASSLDGGRRAETQYF
clone size: many; J gene: TRBJ2-2; D gene: TRBD2; V gene: TRBV28; CDR3 DNA: TGTGCCAGCGGGGGGGGTGCCGGGGAGCTGTTTTTT; CDR3 protein: CASGGGAGELFF
clone size: few; J gene: TRBJ1-2; D gene: .; V gene: TRBV24-1; CDR3 DNA: TGTGCCACCAGTGTCCCACTCCTGTCCAACTATGGCTACACCTTC; CDR3 protein: CATSVPLLSNYGYTF
clone size: .; J gene: TRBJ2-1; D gene: .; V gene: TRBV10-3; CDR3 DNA: TGTGCCATCAGTGAGTTTAGAGAAAACAAGCAGTTCTTC; CDR3 protein: CAISEFRENKQFF
clone size: many; J gene: TRBJ1-6; D gene: .; V gene: TRBV27; CDR3 DNA: TGTGCCAGCACCCTTCGACCGACCGCCGGTTCACCCCTCCACTTT; CDR3 protein: CASTLRPTAGSPLHF
clone size: .; J gene: TRBJ1-1; D gene: .; V gene: TRBV6-5; CDR3 DNA: TGTGCCAGCAGTTACGTGGGGGGAAAGACTGAAGCTTTCTTT; CDR3 protein: CASSYVGGKTEAFF
clone size: few; J gene: TRBJ1-2; D gene: .; V gene: TRBV7-8; CDR3 DNA: TGTGCCAGCAGCTTAACACCCAGGGACGTTGGGTATGGCTACACCTTC; CDR3 protein: CASSLTPRDVGYGYTF
clone size: .; J gene: TRBJ2-2; D gene: .; V gene: TRBV7-7; CDR3 DNA: TGTGCCAGCAGCTTAAGTCCCGGGGGCACCGGGGAGCTGTTTTTT; CDR3 protein: CASSLSPGGTGELFF
clone size: many; J gene: TRBJ1-6; D gene: TRBD1; V gene: TRBV4-2; CDR3 DNA: TGTGCCAGCAGCCAGGTACGGGTTGGGACAGGCTATTCACCCCTCCACTTT; CDR3 protein: CASSQVRVGTGYSPLHF